The present T cell receptor (beta chain) was sequenced within a study of radiotherapy plus CTLA-4 blockade in lung cancer. Study-wide background: Roughly 17% of enrolled patients responded objectively, and roughly 30% had disease control.

About this clone: Antigen specificity is unknown.

The study treated chemo-refractory metastatic non-small-cell lung cancer patients with focal radiation plus ipilimumab CTLA-4 blockade. General study points: Among reported predictors of response, early blood T cell clone dynamics with interferon-beta performed best. Researchers report tumor-derived TCR clones expanding in blood after radiotherapy plus ipilimumab.

The V and J ends lost 4 bases and 11 bases, in that order; junction bases with no gene match: 13. CDR3 length: 14 amino acids. Germline lookup yields CDR1 SGHNT and CDR2 YYREEE (reference sequence). Data came from immunoSEQ multiplex PCR; TCRdb stores just in-frame clones and leaves some out. The sample has 35,000 to 45,000 clones; roughly 80% are singletons. The material was peripheral blood, obtained from a patient treated with radiotherapy plus ipilimumab. The TCR was taken from a human donor with non-small cell lung cancer whose response to radiotherapy plus ipilimumab could not be evaluated. This chain connects TRBV5-4 to TRBJ2-5, with 8 bases matching TRBD2. The CDR3 protein is CASSPSGGNFQQYF. The CDR3 coding sequence is TGTGCCAGCAGCCCCAGCGGGGGCAATTTTCAGCAGTACTTC.